This note documents a single T cell receptor (beta chain) sequence. The CDR3 length is 23 residues. Unmatched junction bases numbered 29, after V lost 7 bases and J lost 2 bases. CDR1 and CDR2 from the germline V gene are SGHAT and FQDESV (reference sequence). These data come from a study of blood T cells in healthy people across ages. PCR was performed a second time for about 7 to 12 cycles using a sample-barcoded 5' primer and a J-beta primer mix. TCRdb recomputed calls from the 5' RACE reads with MiXCR, one row per CDR3 protein. The sample yields 1.5 million to 2 million distinct CDR3 sequences, around 36% seen once.

The source is a young woman in good health. The specimen sequenced was blood. This chain uses TRBV11-1 with TRBJ2-6; 7 bases map to TRBD2. The CDR3 loop reads CASTKWRGDPRGRDYAGANVLTF. The CDR3 DNA reads as TGTGCCAGCACCAAGTGGCGGGGTGATCCTAGAGGCAGGGACTATGCTGGGGCCAACGTCCTGACTTTC.